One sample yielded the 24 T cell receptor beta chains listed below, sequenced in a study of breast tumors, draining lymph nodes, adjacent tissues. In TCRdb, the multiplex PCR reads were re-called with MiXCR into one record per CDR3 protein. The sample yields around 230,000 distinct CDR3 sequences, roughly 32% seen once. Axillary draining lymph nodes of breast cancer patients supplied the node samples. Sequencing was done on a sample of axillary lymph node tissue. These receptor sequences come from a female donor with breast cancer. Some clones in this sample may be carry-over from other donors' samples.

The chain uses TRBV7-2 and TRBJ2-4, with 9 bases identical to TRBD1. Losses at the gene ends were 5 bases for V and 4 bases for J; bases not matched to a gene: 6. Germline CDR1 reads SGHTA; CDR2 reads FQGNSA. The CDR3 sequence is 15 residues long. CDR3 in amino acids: CASSQPGQGKNIQYF. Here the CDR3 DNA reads TGTGCCAGCAGCCAGCCGGGACAGGGAAAAAACATTCAGTACTTC.

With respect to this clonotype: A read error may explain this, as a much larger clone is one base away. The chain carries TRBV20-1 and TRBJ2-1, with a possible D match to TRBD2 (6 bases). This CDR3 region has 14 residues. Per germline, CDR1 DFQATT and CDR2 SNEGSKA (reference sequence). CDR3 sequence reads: CSAPGRDAYTEQFF. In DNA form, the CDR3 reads TGCAGTGCTCCGGGGCGGGATGCCTACACTGAGCAGTTCTTC.

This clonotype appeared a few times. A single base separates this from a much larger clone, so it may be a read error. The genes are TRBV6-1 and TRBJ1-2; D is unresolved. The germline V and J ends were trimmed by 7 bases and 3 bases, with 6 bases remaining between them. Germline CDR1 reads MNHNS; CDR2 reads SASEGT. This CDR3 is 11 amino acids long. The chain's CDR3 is CASNQYYGYTF. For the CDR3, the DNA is TGTGCCAGCAATCAGTACTATGGCTACACCTTC.

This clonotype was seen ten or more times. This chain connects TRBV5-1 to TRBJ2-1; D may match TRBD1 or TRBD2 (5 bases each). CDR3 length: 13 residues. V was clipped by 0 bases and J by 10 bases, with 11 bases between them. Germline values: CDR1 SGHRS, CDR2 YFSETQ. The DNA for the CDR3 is TGCGCCAGCAGCTTGGTGGGGGAAGGGGAGCAGTTCTTC. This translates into CASSLVGEGEQFF.

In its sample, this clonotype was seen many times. The CDR3 spells CASSPLWSSYNEQFF. The CDR3 nucleotides read TGTGCCAGCAGCCCGCTATGGAGCTCCTACAATGAGCAGTTCTTC. The rearrangement joins TRBV11-1 to TRBJ2-1; no clear D gene. CDR3 length: 15 residues. Germline V gene lookup returns CDR1 SGHAT and CDR2 FQDESV (reference sequence). V was clipped by 5 bases and J by 0 bases, with 11 bases between them.

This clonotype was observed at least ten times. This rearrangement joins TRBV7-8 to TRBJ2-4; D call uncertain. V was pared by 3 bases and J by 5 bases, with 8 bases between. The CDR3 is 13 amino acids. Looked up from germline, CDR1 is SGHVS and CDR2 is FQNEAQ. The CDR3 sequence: CASSFSIENIQYF. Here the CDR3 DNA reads TGTGCCAGCAGCTTTAGTATCGAAAACATTCAGTACTTC.

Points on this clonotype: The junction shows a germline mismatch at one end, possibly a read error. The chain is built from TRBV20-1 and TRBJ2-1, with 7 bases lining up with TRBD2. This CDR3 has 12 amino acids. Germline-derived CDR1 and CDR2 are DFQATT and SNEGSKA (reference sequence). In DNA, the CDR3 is TGCAGTGCCCCCCGGGGGAGCGGGATCGGGGTCTTC. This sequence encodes CSAPRGSGIGVF.

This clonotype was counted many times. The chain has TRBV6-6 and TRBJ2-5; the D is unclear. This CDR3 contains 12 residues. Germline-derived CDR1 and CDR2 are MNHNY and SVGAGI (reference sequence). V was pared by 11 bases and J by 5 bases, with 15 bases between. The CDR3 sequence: CAHATKRETQYF. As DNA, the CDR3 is TGTGCCCACGCAACCAAGAGGGAGACCCAGTACTTC.

CDR3: CASSYPTPKTGSYGYTF. The CDR3 DNA follows: TGTGCCAGCAGTTACCCCACACCCAAGACAGGGTCCTATGGCTACACCTTC. The rearrangement uses TRBV6-5 and TRBJ1-2; the match to TRBD1 covers 7 bases. The CDR3 is 17 residues long. After removal of 2 bases from V and 4 bases from J, the junction contained 13 bases not matched to a gene. Germline V gene sequence: CDR1 MNHEY, CDR2 SVGAGI.

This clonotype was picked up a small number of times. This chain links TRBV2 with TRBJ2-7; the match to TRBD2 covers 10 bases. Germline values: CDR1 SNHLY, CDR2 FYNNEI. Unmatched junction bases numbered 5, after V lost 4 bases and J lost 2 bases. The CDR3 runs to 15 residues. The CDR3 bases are TGTGCCAGCAGTGGGGGAGCGGGGGGGGCCTACGAGCAGTACTTC. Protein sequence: CASSGGAGGAYEQYF.

As DNA, the CDR3 is TGTGCCAGCAGTGAGGGGCTAGCGGGGTCCGGTGAGCAGTTCTTC. Translating it yields CASSEGLAGSGEQFF. This chain links TRBV2 with TRBJ2-1; 9 bases are a match to TRBD2. The trim removed 3 bases at V and 9 bases at J, leaving 9 bases unmatched. CDR3 length: 15 residues. The germline V gene encodes CDR1 SNHLY and CDR2 FYNNEI.

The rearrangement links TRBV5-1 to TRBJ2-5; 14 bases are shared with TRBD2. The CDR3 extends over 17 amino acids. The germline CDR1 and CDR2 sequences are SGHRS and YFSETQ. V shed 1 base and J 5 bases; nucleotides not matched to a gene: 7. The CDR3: CASSLTTSGRAQETQYF. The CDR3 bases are TGCGCCAGCAGCTTGACGACTAGCGGGAGGGCCCAGGAGACCCAGTACTTC.

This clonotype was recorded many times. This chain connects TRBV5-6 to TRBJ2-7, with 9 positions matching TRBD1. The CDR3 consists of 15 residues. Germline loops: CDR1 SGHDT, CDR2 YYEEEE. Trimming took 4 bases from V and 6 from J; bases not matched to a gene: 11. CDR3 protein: CASSTAGTGSSEQYF. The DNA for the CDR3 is TGTGCCAGCAGCACGGCCGGGACAGGGTCGTCCGAGCAGTACTTC. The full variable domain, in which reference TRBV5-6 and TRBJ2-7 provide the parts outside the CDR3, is DAGVTQSPTHLIKTRGQQVTLRCSPKSGHDTVSWYQQALGQGPQFIFQYYEEEERQRGNFPDRFSGHQFPNYSSELNVNALLLGDSALYLCASSTAGTGSSEQYFGPGTRLTVT.

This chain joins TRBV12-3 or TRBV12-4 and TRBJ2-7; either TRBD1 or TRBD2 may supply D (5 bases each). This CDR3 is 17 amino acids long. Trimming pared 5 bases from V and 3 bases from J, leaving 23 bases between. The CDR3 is CASSAREGKGANYEQYF. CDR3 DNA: TGTGCCAGCAGTGCTAGAGAGGGTAAAGGGGCTAACTACGAGCAGTACTTC.

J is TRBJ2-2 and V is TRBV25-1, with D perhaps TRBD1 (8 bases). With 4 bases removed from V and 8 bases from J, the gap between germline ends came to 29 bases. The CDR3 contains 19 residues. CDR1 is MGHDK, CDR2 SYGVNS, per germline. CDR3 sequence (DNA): TGTGCCAGCAGTGCTACGTCTCCTCTAGACAGGGGAGGGATGGGGGAGCTGTTTTTT. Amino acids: CASSATSPLDRGGMGELFF.

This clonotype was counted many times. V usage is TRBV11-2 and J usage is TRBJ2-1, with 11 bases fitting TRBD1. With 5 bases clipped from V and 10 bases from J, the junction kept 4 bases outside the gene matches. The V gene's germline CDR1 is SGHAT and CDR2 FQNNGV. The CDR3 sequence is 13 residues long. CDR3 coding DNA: TGTGCCAGCAGCGCACGGGACAGGGGGGAGCAGTTCTTC. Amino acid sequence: CASSARDRGEQFF. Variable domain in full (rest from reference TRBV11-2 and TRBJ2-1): EAGVAQSPRYKIIEKRQSVAFWCNPISGHATLYWYQQILGQGPKLLIQFQNNGVVDDSQLPKDRFSAERLKGVDSTLKIQPAKLEDSAVYLCASSARDRGEQFFGPGTRLTVL.

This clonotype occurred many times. CDR3 loop: CASSLTGTSATYEQYF. CDR3 nucleotides: TGTGCCAGCAGCTTAACCGGGACTAGCGCAACCTACGAGCAGTACTTC. This chain connects TRBV7-6 to TRBJ2-7; 10 bases agree with TRBD2. Unmatched junction bases numbered 6, after V lost 2 bases and J lost 2 bases. This CDR3 region has 16 residues. Germline CDR1 SGHVS, CDR2 FNYEAQ.

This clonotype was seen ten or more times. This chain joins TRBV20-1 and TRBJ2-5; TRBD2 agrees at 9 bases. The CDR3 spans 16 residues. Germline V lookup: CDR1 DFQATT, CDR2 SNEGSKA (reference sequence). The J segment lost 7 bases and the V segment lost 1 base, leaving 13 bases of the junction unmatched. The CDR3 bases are TGCAGTGCTAGAGGGGGGGGGAGTAGCGGGAGTGGGACCCAGTACTTC. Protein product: CSARGGGSSGSGTQYF.

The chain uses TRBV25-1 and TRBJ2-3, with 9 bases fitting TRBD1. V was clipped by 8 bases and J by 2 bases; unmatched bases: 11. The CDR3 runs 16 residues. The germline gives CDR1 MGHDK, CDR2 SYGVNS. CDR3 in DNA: TGTGCCAGCGTGCTCCCGACAGGGGGTTACACAGATACGCAGTATTTT. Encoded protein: CASVLPTGGYTDTQYF. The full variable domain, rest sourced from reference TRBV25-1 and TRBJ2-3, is EADIYQTPRYLVIGTGKKITLECSQTMGHDKMYWYQQDPGMELHLIHYSYGVNSTEKGDLSSESTVSRIRTEHFPLTLESARPSHTSQYLCASVLPTGGYTDTQYFGPGTRLTVL.

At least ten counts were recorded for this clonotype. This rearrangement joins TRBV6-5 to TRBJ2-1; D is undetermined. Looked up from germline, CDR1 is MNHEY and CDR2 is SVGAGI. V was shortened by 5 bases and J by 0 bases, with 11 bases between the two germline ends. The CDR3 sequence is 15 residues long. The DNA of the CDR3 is TGTGCCAGCAGTCTTTCTCGGAGCTCCTACAATGAGCAGTTCTTC. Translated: CASSLSRSSYNEQFF.

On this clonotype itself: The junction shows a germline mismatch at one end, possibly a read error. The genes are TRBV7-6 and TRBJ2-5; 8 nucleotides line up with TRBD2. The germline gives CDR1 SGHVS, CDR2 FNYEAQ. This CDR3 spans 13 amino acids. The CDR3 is CASRLDPSGSLDF. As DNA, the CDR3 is TGTGCCAGCAGATTAGACCCCAGCGGGAGTTTAGACTTC.

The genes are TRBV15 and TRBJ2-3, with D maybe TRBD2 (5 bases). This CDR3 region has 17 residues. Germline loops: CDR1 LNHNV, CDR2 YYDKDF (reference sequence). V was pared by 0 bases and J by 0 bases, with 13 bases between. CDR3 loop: CATSRDWTGSSTDTQYF. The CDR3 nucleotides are TGTGCCACCAGCAGAGATTGGACGGGGTCTAGCACAGATACGCAGTATTTT.

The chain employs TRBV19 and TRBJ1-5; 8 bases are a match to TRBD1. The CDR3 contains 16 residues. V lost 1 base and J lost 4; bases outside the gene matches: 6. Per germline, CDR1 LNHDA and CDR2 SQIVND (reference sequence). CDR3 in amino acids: CASSIVSGQGNQPQHF. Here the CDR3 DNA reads TGTGCCAGTAGTATAGTTTCCGGACAGGGTAATCAGCCCCAGCATTTT.

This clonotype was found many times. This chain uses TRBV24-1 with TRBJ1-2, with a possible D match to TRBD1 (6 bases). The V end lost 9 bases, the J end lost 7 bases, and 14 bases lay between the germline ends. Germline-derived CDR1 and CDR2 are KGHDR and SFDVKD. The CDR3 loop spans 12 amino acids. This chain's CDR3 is CATSWGRGGYTF. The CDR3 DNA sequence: TGTGCCACCTCCTGGGGCAGGGGTGGCTACACCTTC.